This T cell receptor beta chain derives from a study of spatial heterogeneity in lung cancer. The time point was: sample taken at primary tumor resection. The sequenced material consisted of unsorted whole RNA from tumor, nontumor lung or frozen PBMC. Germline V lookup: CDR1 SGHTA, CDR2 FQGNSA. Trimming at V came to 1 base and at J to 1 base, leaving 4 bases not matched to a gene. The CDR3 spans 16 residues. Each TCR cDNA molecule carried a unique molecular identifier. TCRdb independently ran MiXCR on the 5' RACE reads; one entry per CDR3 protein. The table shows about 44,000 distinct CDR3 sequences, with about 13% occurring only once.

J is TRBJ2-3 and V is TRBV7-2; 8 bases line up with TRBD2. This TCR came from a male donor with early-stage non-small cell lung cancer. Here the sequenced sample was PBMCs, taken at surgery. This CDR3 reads CASSLVGSGGTDTQYF. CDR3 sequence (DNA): TGTGCCAGCAGCTTAGTAGGTAGCGGGGGCACAGATACGCAGTATTTT.